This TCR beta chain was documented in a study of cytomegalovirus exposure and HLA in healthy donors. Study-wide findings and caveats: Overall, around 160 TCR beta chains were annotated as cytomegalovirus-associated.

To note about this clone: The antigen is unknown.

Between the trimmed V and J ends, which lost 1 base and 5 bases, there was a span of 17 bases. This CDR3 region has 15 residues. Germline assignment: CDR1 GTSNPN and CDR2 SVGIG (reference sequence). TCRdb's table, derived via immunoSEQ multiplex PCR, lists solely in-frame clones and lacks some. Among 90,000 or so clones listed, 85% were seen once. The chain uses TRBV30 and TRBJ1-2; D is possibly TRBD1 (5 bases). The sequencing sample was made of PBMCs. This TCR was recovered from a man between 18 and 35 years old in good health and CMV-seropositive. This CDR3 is CAWSAHQGGGYGYTF. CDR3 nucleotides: TGTGCCTGGAGTGCCCACCAGGGTGGTGGGTATGGCTACACCTTC.